The 2 T cell receptor beta chains presented below share a single source sample, sequenced in a study of shared clonotypes between healthy human individuals. Terminally differentiated effector memory CD45RA+ cells were left out of the naive CD8 fraction, which was CD45RO-negative and positively selected for CCR7. Sequencing used immunoSEQ multiplex PCR; TCRdb keeps in-frame clones, though not all of them. The sample carries hundreds of thousands of clones, about 96% recorded once. Sequencing was done on a sample of naive CD8+ T cells sorted from blood. All receptors derive from a man aged 25 to 45 in good health.

The rearrangement joins TRBV7-8 to TRBJ2-7; 13 positions agree with TRBD2. Germline values: CDR1 SGHVS, CDR2 FQNEAQ. The CDR3 is made up of 16 amino acids. V gave up 8 bases and J gave up 4 bases; unmatched junction bases: 11. Here the CDR3 DNA reads TGTGCCAGCCAGAACCAAGGACTAGCGGGAGTTTACGAGCAGTACTTC. Translated, it gives CASQNQGLAGVYEQYF.

The V and J genes are TRBV9 and TRBJ1-1; D not resolved. CDR3 size: 15 residues. Trimming cost V 3 bases and J 0 bases, with 12 bases left between them. In germline, CDR1 is SGDLS, CDR2 YYNGEE. The CDR3 protein is CASSAQATLNTEAFF. The CDR3 DNA follows: TGTGCCAGCAGCGCCCAGGCGACCCTGAACACTGAAGCTTTCTTT.